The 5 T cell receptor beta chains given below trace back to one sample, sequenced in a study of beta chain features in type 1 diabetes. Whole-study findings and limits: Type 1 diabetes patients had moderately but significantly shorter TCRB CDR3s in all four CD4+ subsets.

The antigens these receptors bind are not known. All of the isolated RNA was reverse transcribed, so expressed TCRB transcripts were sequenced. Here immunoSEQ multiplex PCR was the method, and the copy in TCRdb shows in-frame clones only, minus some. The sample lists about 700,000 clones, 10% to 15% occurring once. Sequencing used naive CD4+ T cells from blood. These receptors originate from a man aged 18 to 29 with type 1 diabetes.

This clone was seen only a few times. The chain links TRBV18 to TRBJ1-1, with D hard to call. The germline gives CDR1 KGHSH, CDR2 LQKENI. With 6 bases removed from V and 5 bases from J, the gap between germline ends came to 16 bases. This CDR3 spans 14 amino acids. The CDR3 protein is CASSTANGMTEAFF. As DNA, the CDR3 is TGTGCCAGCTCTACGGCGAACGGGATGACTGAAGCTTTCTTT.

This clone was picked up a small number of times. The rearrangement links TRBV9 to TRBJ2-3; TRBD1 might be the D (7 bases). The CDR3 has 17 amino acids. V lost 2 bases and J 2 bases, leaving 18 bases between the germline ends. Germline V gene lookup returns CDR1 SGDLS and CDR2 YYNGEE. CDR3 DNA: TGTGCCAGCAGCGTGGCGGGACAGTCCCACGTCACAGATACGCAGTATTTT. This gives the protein CASSVAGQSHVTDTQYF. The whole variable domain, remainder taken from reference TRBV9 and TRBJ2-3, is DSGVTQTPKHLITATGQRVTLRCSPRSGDLSVYWYQQSLDQGLQFLIQYYNGEERAKGNILERFSAQQFPDLHSELNLSSLELGDSALYFCASSVAGQSHVTDTQYFGPGTRLTVL.

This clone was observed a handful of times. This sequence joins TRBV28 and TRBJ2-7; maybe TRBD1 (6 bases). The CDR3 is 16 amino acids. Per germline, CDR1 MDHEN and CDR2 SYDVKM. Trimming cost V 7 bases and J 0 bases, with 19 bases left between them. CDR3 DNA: TGTGCCAGCACCGAATCACAGGGACGAAGCTCCTACGAGCAGTACTTC. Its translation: CASTESQGRSSYEQYF. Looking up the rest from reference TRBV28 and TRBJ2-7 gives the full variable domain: DVKVTQSSRYLVKRTGEKVFLECVQDMDHENMFWYRQDPGLGLRLIYFSYDVKMKEKGDIPEGYSVSREKKERFSLILESASTNQTSMYLCASTESQGRSSYEQYFGPGTRLTVT.

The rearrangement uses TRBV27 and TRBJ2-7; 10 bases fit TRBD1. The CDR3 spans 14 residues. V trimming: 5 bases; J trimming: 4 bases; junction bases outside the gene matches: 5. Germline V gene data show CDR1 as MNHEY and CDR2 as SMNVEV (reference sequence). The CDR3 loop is CASSAKGQGYEQYF. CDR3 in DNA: TGTGCCAGCAGTGCAAAGGGACAGGGGTACGAGCAGTACTTC.

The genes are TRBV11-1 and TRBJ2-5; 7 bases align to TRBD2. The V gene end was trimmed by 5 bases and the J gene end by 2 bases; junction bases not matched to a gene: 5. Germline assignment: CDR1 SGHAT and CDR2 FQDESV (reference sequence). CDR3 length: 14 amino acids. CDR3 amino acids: CASSAPGGQETQYF. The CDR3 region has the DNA TGTGCCAGCAGCGCCCCGGGGGGACAAGAGACCCAGTACTTC.